The TCR beta chain described here comes from a study of molecular identifiers for immune sequencing clone quantification. The wider study: Four portions were sequenced after RNA from about 20,000 or 100,000 naive CD8 cells was split five ways in replicates.

In the case of this clonotype: Its antigen is unknown. At one end the junction does not follow the germline gene, possibly because of a read error.

Study observations and caveats: Clones with over 20 RNA copies captured over 99% of effector molecules but under 1% of naive ones. For highly expanded clones, sizes could be underestimated when identical TCR molecules share a barcode.

Listed TCR primers and previously described methods were used for bulk TCR libraries. TCRdb analysed the PCR reads with MiXCR anew, one entry per CDR3 protein. Of 60,000 to 70,000 distinct CDR3 sequences in the sample, about a sixth were seen once. Input material: naive CD8+ T cells from blood, with Jurkat cell RNA spiked in. Documented subset: FACS-sorted CD8+CD4-CCR7+CD45RA+ naive T cells. This receptor was identified in a human donor in good health. Some libraries in this study had Jurkat cell RNA spiked in.

CDR3 in DNA: TGTGCCAGCAACCCTCTGGCGGGAAGCTCCCACAATGAGCAGTTCTTC. Encoded protein: CASNPLAGSSHNEQFF. The chain is built from TRBV7-2 and TRBJ2-1, with D possibly TRBD2 on 6 matching bases. The CDR3 runs to 16 residues. CDR1 is SGHTA, CDR2 FQGNSA, per germline.